The present TCR beta chain was sequenced within a study of cytomegalovirus exposure and HLA in healthy donors. About the study: There were 90 million to 140 million unique TCR beta sequences, drawn from roughly 200 million T cells, in an earlier analysis. Study-level points and caveats: Later work associated 17,000 or so TCR beta sequences with HLA alleles at 0.05 false discovery rate. Per a prior analysis, the majority of TCR beta V segments were productive roughly 87% or roughly 30% of the time.

As to this clone: The antigen remains undetermined.

The CDR3 has 16 amino acids. CDR1 is MNHEY and CDR2 is SVGAGI in the germline V gene. The V and J ends lost 1 base and 4 bases, in that order; junction bases with no gene match: 7. 60 Vbeta and 13 Jbeta primers were used in PCR. Assay used: immunoSEQ multiplex PCR; TCRdb lists only in-frame clones, some missing. The data hold hundreds of thousands of clones, with roughly 89% observed a single time. Sequencing was carried out using PBMCs. The rearrangement uses TRBV6-5 and TRBJ2-5, with 9 nucleotides matching TRBD2. The TCR comes from a woman younger than 35 in good health and CMV-seronegative. The CDR3 loop reads CASSYFAGGPVETQYF. The CDR3 DNA reads TGTGCCAGCAGTTACTTTGCGGGAGGGCCAGTAGAGACCCAGTACTTC.